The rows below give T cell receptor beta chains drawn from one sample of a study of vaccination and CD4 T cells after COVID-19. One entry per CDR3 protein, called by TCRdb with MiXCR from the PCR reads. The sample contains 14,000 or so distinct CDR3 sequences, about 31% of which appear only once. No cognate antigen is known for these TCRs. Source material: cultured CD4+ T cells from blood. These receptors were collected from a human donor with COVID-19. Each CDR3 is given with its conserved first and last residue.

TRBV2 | CASTTRDGDEKLFF
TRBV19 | CASSPGGGAQPQHF
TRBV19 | CASRNSGTASYEQYF
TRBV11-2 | CASKHRVPGNTIYF
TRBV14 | CASSQDRVKQYF
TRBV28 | CASSYIDFSRDSPLHF
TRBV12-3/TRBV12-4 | CASIPTGEENIQYF
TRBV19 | CATSEGQNTEAFF
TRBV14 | CASSQEFRDGGYTF
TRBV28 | CASRSGQGERYTF
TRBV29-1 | CSVEDRTGLSLLDTQYF
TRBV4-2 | CASSVTGTGNEKLFF
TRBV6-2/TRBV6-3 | CASSYSNEQFF
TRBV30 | CAWSVWADTQYF
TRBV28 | CASPKTGAGTASAGETQYF
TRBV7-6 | CASSPSGISRETQYF
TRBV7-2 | CASSLGKRGTDTQYF
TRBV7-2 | CASSGAHYEQYF
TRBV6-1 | CASSGRDFSGGANTGELFF
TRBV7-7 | CASSLLAGGQETQYF
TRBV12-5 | CASRGTDRDYGYTF
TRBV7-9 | CASSQLAGYPNEQFF
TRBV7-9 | CASSSQENSPLHF
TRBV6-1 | CASKVGQGPTDTQYF
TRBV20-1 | CSAKAGTGGLGETQYF
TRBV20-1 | CSAGPDRGQPQHF
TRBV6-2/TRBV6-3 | CASSYSGGRVEQFF
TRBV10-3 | CAISSTGGANYGYTF
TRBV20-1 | CSARVTGYEQYF
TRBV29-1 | CSAPRPGLGGYTF
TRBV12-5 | CASGLGGAGANVLTF
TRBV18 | CASSPARGENTGELFF
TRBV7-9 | CASSLTESSYNEQFF
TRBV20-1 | CSARDGLYPRGNQPQHF
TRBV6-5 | CASSYSAETQYF
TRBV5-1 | CASSLDGARQETQYF
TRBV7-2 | CASRRDRVSETQYF
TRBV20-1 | CSATQGAANQPQHF
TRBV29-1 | CSVEGGRAEANYGYTF
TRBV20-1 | CSARVAGGPKSRETQYF
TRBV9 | CASSVDGTSSYEQYF
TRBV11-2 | CASSTSGTAVGYERYF
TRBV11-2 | CASSLGVGSDSGNTIYF
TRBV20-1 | CSARDHHRSPSYEQYF
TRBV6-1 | CASSPLAGGVNTQYF
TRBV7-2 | CASSGWSAGELFF
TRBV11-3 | CASSSTYEQYF
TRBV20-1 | CSAVGSQETQYF
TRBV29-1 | CSGRDSGTGELFF
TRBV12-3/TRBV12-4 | CASSFGIPYEQYF
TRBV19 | CASSLEVGRDQPQHF
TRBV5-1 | CAGARDLGTEAFF
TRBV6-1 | CASSTGFGETQYF
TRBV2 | CASSERLATGELFF
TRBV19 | CASSHRTSGGLTDTQYF
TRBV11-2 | CASSLSGRGKYF
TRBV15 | CATSYIPHRRDSGEKLFF
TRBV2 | CASRRDRVNVHEQYF
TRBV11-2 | CASSHKTSGGRDEQFF
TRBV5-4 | CASSLARGRNTEAFF